These 9 T cell receptor beta chains originate from one sample sequenced in a study of beta chain features in type 1 diabetes. Expressed TCRB transcripts were sequenced because the isolated RNA had all been reverse transcribed beforehand. Only in-frame clones appear in the TCRdb table, and some are missing; sequencing was by immunoSEQ multiplex PCR. Of fewer than 650,000 clones listed, around 15% are singletons. Sequences were obtained from naive CD4+ T cells from blood. These receptors all come from a man younger than 30 in good health.

The rearrangement links TRBV5-6 to TRBJ2-3; tentative D call: TRBD1 (6 bases). CDR1 and CDR2 (germline): SGHDT, YYEEEE. The length of the CDR3 is 14 residues. V was shortened by 0 bases and J by 4 bases, with 9 bases between the two germline ends. DNA for the CDR3: TGTGCCAGCAGCTTGGCAGGGGTGGCAGATACGCAGTATTTT. Its protein product is CASSLAGVADTQYF.

V and J are TRBV7-9 and TRBJ1-1, with 7 bases matching TRBD1. The V segment lost 4 bases and the J segment 4 bases; nucleotides outside the gene matches: 6. The CDR3 sequence is 14 residues long. Germline CDR1 and CDR2: SEHNR and FQNEAQ (reference sequence). In DNA, the CDR3 is TGTGCCAGCAGCTCGTACAGGGGTAGCACTGAAGCTTTCTTT. Its protein product is CASSSYRGSTEAFF. Combining the CDR3 with reference TRBV7-9 and TRBJ1-1 gives the whole variable domain DTGVSQNPRHKITKRGQNVTFRCDPISEHNRLYWYRQTLGQGPEFLTYFQNEAQLEKSRLLSDRFSAERPKGSFSTLEIQRTEQGDSAMYLCASSSYRGSTEAFFGQGTRLTVV.

In this sample, this clone turned up a few times. This chain uses TRBV5-6 with TRBJ1-1; 7 nucleotides match TRBD1. The CDR3 consists of 14 residues. V shed 4 bases and J 6 bases; nucleotides not matched to a gene: 9. The germline V gene has CDR1 SGHDT and CDR2 YYEEEE. The CDR3 protein is CASSLKQGLAEAFF. Written as DNA, the CDR3 is TGTGCCAGCAGCCTAAAACAGGGGCTAGCTGAAGCTTTCTTT.

This chain uses TRBV18 with TRBJ2-6; D not resolved. The CDR3 is 16 residues long. Trimming stripped 6 bases from V and 3 bases from J, with 15 bases between. CDR1 is KGHSH and CDR2 is LQKENI in the germline V gene. CDR3 sequence: CASSQEGWHGANVLTF. CDR3 in DNA: TGTGCCAGCTCCCAAGAAGGGTGGCATGGGGCCAACGTCCTGACTTTC.

V is TRBV7-8 and J is TRBJ2-7; a possible D gene is TRBD1 (5 bases). V was trimmed by 1 base and J by 3 bases, leaving 10 bases between them. CDR3 size: 14 residues. The germline CDR1 and CDR2 sequences are SGHVS and FQNEAQ. This CDR3 reads CASSLEKGNYEQYF. DNA for the CDR3: TGTGCCAGCAGCTTAGAAAAGGGGAACTACGAGCAGTACTTC.

This clone was seen only a few times. The chain links TRBV5-4 to TRBJ1-1; no clear D. CDR1 SGHNT and CDR2 YYREEE come from the germline V gene (reference sequence). V was pared by 5 bases and J by 1 base, with 9 bases between. The CDR3 has 13 residues. The CDR3 spells CASSYDSNTEAFF. Here the CDR3 DNA reads TGTGCCAGCAGTTATGATTCGAACACTGAAGCTTTCTTT.

V usage is TRBV4-2 and J usage is TRBJ2-1; maybe TRBD2 (5 bases). Looked up from germline, CDR1 is LGHNA and CDR2 is YNFKEQ. V was shortened by 0 bases and J by 7 bases, with 13 bases between the two germline ends. The CDR3 is made up of 15 amino acids. CDR3 sequence: CASSQDQARGNEQFF. Here the CDR3 DNA reads TGTGCCAGCAGCCAAGACCAGGCTCGCGGGAATGAGCAGTTCTTC.

In its sample, this clone was seen a few times. The genes are TRBV7-9 and TRBJ2-7, with D hard to call. The V end was cut by 5 bases, the J end by 3 bases, with 8 bases between. The CDR3 consists of 12 residues. Germline V CDR1 and CDR2: SEHNR, FQNEAQ (reference sequence). CDR3 residues: CASSLTDYEQYF. In nucleotides, the CDR3 is TGTGCCAGCAGCCTAACAGACTACGAGCAGTACTTC.

This chain connects TRBV15 to TRBJ1-2; no clear D gene. The length of the CDR3 is 12 residues. The V gene's germline CDR1 is LNHNV and CDR2 YYDKDF (reference sequence). V was clipped by 3 bases and J by 6 bases, with 8 bases between them. CDR3 in amino acids: CATSSDGDGYTF. In DNA form, the CDR3 reads TGTGCCACCAGCAGTGACGGTGATGGCTACACCTTC.